A few counts support the clone carrying this T cell receptor (beta chain). Its antigen is currently unknown. This specimen comes from a study of T-cell memory formation after mild COVID-19. Notes on the study in general: The pre-infection memory compartment contained some responding clones, suggesting cross-reactive memory joined.

TCRdb re-called the 5' RACE reads through MiXCR, storing one row per CDR3 protein. The profile shows tens of thousands of distinct CDR3 sequences, 9.5% to 15% of them singletons. The CDR3 is 14 residues long. The V end was cut by 3 bases, the J end by 3 bases, with 11 bases between. CDR1 and CDR2 from the germline V gene are LGHNA and YSLEER. The TCR sequence derives from a young man who had mild COVID-19 (a few samples of this study predate the infection). Cell type and time point are not known. This chain uses TRBV4-3 with TRBJ1-2; possibly TRBD1 for D (6 bases). Sequencing input: PBMCs or a T cell subset sorted from them (not recorded which). CDR3 DNA: TGCGCCAGCAGCCACGAACAGGGCTACTATGGCTACACCTTC. It yields the protein CASSHEQGYYGYTF.